The sequence of this T cell receptor beta chain was determined in a study of beta chain features in type 1 diabetes. The overall study: Examined across all samples were some 99 million sorted cells.

Findings and limits, study-wide: Shorter TCRB CDR3s, moderately but significantly so, marked every one of the four CD4+ subsets in Type 1 diabetes patients.

This CDR3 has 15 amino acids. CDR1 SGHTA and CDR2 FQGNSA come from the germline V gene. With V trimmed by 5 bases and J by 8 bases, 11 bases remained unmatched. Since all of the isolated RNA was reverse transcribed, expressed TCRB transcripts were what got sequenced. Here immunoSEQ multiplex PCR was the method, and the copy in TCRdb shows in-frame clones only, minus some. The sample gives about 340,000 clones, roughly a tenth of which show up once; roughly 1% is in the top ten. It was via CD45RO/CCR7/CD25/CD127/CD95/CD27 that CD4+ naive, central memory, regulatory and stem cell-like memory cells were sorted. As concerns this clone: Its cognate antigen is unknown.

Sequenced: central memory CD4+ T cells from blood. The chain couples TRBV7-2 to TRBJ2-1, with TRBD2 matching over 8 bases. The TCR comes from a young man with type 1 diabetes. The CDR3 here is CASSPFGLAGHEQFF. CDR3 sequence (DNA): TGTGCCAGCAGCCCCTTTGGACTAGCCGGCCATGAGCAGTTCTTC.